This is a list of T cell receptor beta chains from one sample in a study of technical replicates of blood from a few donors. Here immunoSEQ multiplex PCR was the method, and the copy in TCRdb shows in-frame clones only, minus some. This table holds about 100,000 clones, under 97% found once. The specimen was T cells isolated from PBMCs. All receptors come from a human donor in good health. Each CDR3 is given with its conserved first and last residue. Fields, in order: J gene, V gene, clone size, D gene, CDR3 protein, CDR3 DNA. A D gene is named only where the DNA matches it firmly. Rows may omit the clone size; those that give it use once, few, many or a size class.

TRBJ1-2	TRBV11-3	NA	NA	CASSLGGGLGYGYTF	TGTGCCAGCAGCTTAGGGGGCGGTCTGGGGTATGGCTACACCTTC
TRBJ2-7	TRBV27	NA	NA	CASSSSPGGTAYEQYF	TGTGCCAGCAGTTCGTCGCCTGGAGGCACAGCCTACGAGCAGTACTTC
TRBJ2-1	TRBV19	NA	NA	CASSPTTGEQFF	TGTGCCAGTAGTCCGACGACAGGTGAGCAGTTCTTC
TRBJ2-3	TRBV7-2	NA	NA	CASSRDSPPDTQYF	TGTGCCAGCAGCCGGGACTCCCCCCCAGATACGCAGTATTTT
TRBJ1-1	TRBV6-1	NA	TRBD1	CASSADRPPLNTEAFF	TGTGCCAGCAGTGCGGACAGGCCACCCTTGAACACTGAAGCTTTCTTT
TRBJ2-7	TRBV18	NA	NA	CASSRDLYEQYF	TGTGCCAGCTCCCGGGATCTCTACGAGCAGTACTTC
TRBJ2-7	TRBV4-2	NA	TRBD2	CASSQALAGDYEQYF	TGTGCCAGCAGCCAAGCTCTAGCGGGAGACTACGAGCAGTACTTC
TRBJ2-5	TRBV7-9	NA	NA	CASGGLVQETQYF	TGTGCCAGCGGGGGGTTGGTCCAAGAGACCCAGTACTTC
TRBJ1-1	TRBV7-9	NA	NA	CASSFSANTEAFF	TGTGCCAGCAGCTTCAGTGCGAACACTGAAGCTTTCTTT
TRBJ2-7	TRBV19	NA	NA	CASSMKSGPYEQYF	TGTGCCAGTAGTATGAAAAGCGGACCCTACGAGCAGTACTTC
TRBJ2-3	TRBV6-1	few	NA	CASSERLSLVNPDTQYF	TGTGCCAGCAGTGAACGTTTGAGCCTAGTGAATCCAGATACGCAGTATTTT
TRBJ1-2	TRBV7-9	NA	TRBD1	CASSFPGQGVGYTF	TGTGCCAGCAGCTTCCCGGGACAGGGGGTAGGCTACACCTTC
TRBJ1-1	TRBV7-8	NA	NA	CASSLASEGGKNTEAFF	TGTGCCAGCAGCTTGGCCTCCGAGGGGGGGAAGAACACTGAAGCTTTCTTT
TRBJ2-1	TRBV28	NA	NA	CASSLLDGSYNEQFF	TGTGCCAGCAGTTTATTAGACGGGAGCTACAATGAGCAGTTCTTC
TRBJ1-1	TRBV9	NA	TRBD1	CASSVVGTGGAGEAFF	TGTGCCAGCAGCGTAGTTGGGACAGGGGGCGCAGGTGAAGCTTTCTTT
TRBJ1-4	TRBV29-1	NA	TRBD1	CSVEILRDRGEKLFF	TGCAGCGTTGAGATCCTCCGGGACAGAGGTGAAAAACTGTTTTTT
TRBJ2-7	TRBV6-5	NA	NA	CASSSGRTSPYEQYF	TGTGCCAGCAGTAGCGGACGGACCTCGCCCTACGAGCAGTACTTC
TRBJ2-5	TRBV9	NA	NA	CASSVAAVAQETQYF	TGTGCCAGCAGCGTAGCGGCGGTTGCCCAAGAGACCCAGTACTTC
TRBJ1-1	TRBV5-1	NA	TRBD1	CASSLGTAAFF	TGCGCCAGCAGCCTAGGGACAGCAGCTTTCTTT
TRBJ2-4	TRBV28	NA	NA	CASSYPILQGRGAKNIQYF	TGTGCCAGCAGTTACCCGATCCTACAGGGCCGGGGAGCCAAAAACATTCAGTACTTC
TRBJ2-5	TRBV7-2	once	TRBD1	CASSSGTGRWETQYF	TGTGCCAGCAGCTCGGGGACAGGGAGATGGGAGACCCAGTACTTC
TRBJ2-3	TRBV28	once	TRBD1	CASEFRDRVTKRTDTQYF	TGTGCCAGCGAATTCCGGGACAGGGTGACTAAACGGACAGATACGCAGTATTTT
TRBJ2-2	TRBV7-9	NA	TRBD2	CASSSGLAGFANTGELFF	TGTGCCAGCAGCTCAGGACTAGCGGGGTTCGCGAACACCGGGGAGCTGTTTTTT
TRBJ2-1	TRBV11-3	NA	NA	CASSPGRTIGDEQFF	TGTGCCAGCAGCCCCGGACGGACAATAGGGGATGAGCAGTTCTTC
TRBJ1-1	TRBV12-5	NA	TRBD1	CASGLVRTGGRDTEAFF	TGTGCTAGTGGTTTGGTACGGACAGGGGGCAGAGACACTGAAGCTTTCTTT
TRBJ2-7	TRBV5-1	NA	NA	CASSPTATYEQYF	TGCGCCAGCAGCCCAACAGCTACCTACGAGCAGTACTTC
TRBJ2-1	TRBV6-5	NA	NA	CASSYSNSDNEQFF	TGTGCCAGCAGTTACTCTAACAGTGACAATGAGCAGTTCTTC
TRBJ1-1	TRBV9	once	TRBD1	CASSGGGLGTEAFF	TGTGCCAGCAGCGGAGGGGGCTTGGGCACTGAAGCTTTCTTT
TRBJ2-7	TRBV19	NA	NA	CATSAGSYEQYF	TGTGCCACTTCCGCGGGGTCCTACGAGCAGTACTTC
TRBJ1-1	TRBV25-1	NA	NA	CASSEDSVEAFF	TGTGCCAGCAGTGAAGATTCGGTTGAAGCTTTCTTT
TRBJ2-7	TRBV7-9	NA	TRBD1	CASSLDIGDRPYEQYF	TGTGCCAGCAGCTTAGATATCGGGGACAGGCCCTACGAGCAGTACTTC
TRBJ2-7	TRBV27	NA	TRBD1	CASSTGTGVYEQYF	TGTGCCAGCAGTACCGGGACAGGGGTTTACGAGCAGTACTTC
TRBJ2-7	TRBV28	NA	TRBD1	CASSLLDRGSYEQYF	TGTGCCAGCAGTTTATTAGACAGGGGGTCATACGAGCAGTACTTC
TRBJ2-7	TRBV23-1	NA	TRBD1	CASRSLGQAFFGVQYF	TGCGCCAGCAGGAGTTTGGGACAGGCGTTCTTCGGGGTGCAGTACTTC
TRBJ1-6	TRBV7-9	NA	NA	CASSLDSRNSPLHF	TGTGCCAGCAGCTTAGACTCGCGAAATTCACCCCTCCACTTT
TRBJ2-7	TRBV6-5	NA	TRBD2	CASSGGIREAYEQYF	TGTGCCAGCAGCGGGGGGATTCGAGAGGCCTACGAGCAGTACTTC
TRBJ1-2	TRBV10-3	once	NA	CAISVGKQGNANYGYTF	TGTGCCATCAGTGTGGGGAAGCAGGGCAATGCTAACTATGGCTACACCTTC
TRBJ1-4	TRBV30	NA	NA	CAWGGRGRTTNEKLFF	TGTGCCTGGGGTGGGCGGGGTAGGACAACTAATGAAAAACTGTTTTTT
TRBJ2-1	TRBV7-8	NA	TRBD2	CASSPRLAGATYNEQFF	TGTGCCAGCAGTCCAAGGTTAGCGGGGGCCACGTACAATGAGCAGTTCTTC
TRBJ2-3	TRBV7-6	NA	TRBD1	CASSLDPTGPNTDTQYF	TGTGCCAGCAGCTTAGATCCGACAGGGCCTAACACAGATACGCAGTATTTT
TRBJ1-1	TRBV21-1	NA	NA	CASSRGLTGKRRRANTEAFF	TGTGCCAGCAGCAGGGGACTAACAGGGAAGAGACGGCGCGCGAACACTGAAGCTTTCTTT
TRBJ1-1	TRBV5-1	NA	NA	CASSLEVGATEAFF	TGCGCCAGCAGCTTGGAGGTGGGGGCGACTGAAGCTTTCTTT
TRBJ2-5	TRBV11-2	once	TRBD2	CASSFRLAGAQETQYF	TGTGCCAGCAGCTTTCGACTAGCGGGGGCCCAAGAGACCCAGTACTTC
TRBJ2-5	TRBV2	NA	NA	CASTRGQETQYF	TGTGCCAGCACAAGGGGGCAAGAGACCCAGTACTTC
TRBJ1-5	TRBV30	once	NA	CAWSVSSSGNQPQHF	TGTGCCTGGAGCGTCAGCTCGAGCGGCAATCAGCCCCAGCATTTT
TRBJ1-2	TRBV27	NA	NA	CASSFSPAIYGYTF	TGTGCCAGCAGTTTCTCTCCCGCGATTTATGGCTACACCTTC
TRBJ1-4	TRBV6-1	NA	TRBD1	CASSSQGINEKLFF	TGTGCCAGCAGTTCACAGGGGATTAATGAAAAACTGTTTTTT
TRBJ2-5	TRBV15	NA	TRBD2	CATSRDRGGMVWETQYF	TGTGCCACCAGCAGAGATCGGGGGGGCATGGTATGGGAGACCCAGTACTTC
TRBJ2-4	TRBV7-9	NA	TRBD1	CASSLGPGQGRGNIQYF	TGTGCCAGCAGCTTGGGGCCTGGACAGGGCAGGGGAAACATTCAGTACTTC
TRBJ2-3	TRBV28	NA	TRBD2	CASSLGLAGGQPDTQYF	TGTGCCAGCAGTTTAGGGCTAGCGGGAGGGCAGCCAGATACGCAGTATTTT
TRBJ1-1	TRBV9	few	NA	CASSRDGSGYLNTEAFF	TGTGCCAGCAGCCGGGACGGGAGCGGATACTTGAACACTGAAGCTTTCTTT
TRBJ2-7	TRBV28	NA	NA	CASTTTGRYEQYF	TGTGCCAGCACTACGACAGGACGCTACGAGCAGTACTTC
TRBJ2-7	TRBV25-1	NA	NA	CASSGYSYEQYF	TGTGCCAGCAGCGGGTACTCCTACGAGCAGTACTTC
TRBJ1-3	TRBV6-1	NA	NA	CASSADRGSGNTIYF	TGTGCCAGCAGTGCCGATCGGGGATCTGGAAACACCATATATTTT
TRBJ2-3	TRBV10-3	NA	TRBD2	CAISAGLAGIMGTDTQYF	TGTGCCATCAGTGCCGGACTAGCGGGAATAATGGGCACAGATACGCAGTATTTT
TRBJ2-1	TRBV29-1	NA	NA	CSVGARSYNEQFF	TGCAGCGTTGGGGCCCGCTCCTACAATGAGCAGTTCTTC
TRBJ1-5	TRBV11-2	NA	TRBD1	CASSGKGASNQPQHF	TGTGCCAGCAGCGGAAAGGGGGCCAGCAATCAGCCCCAGCATTTT
TRBJ2-7	TRBV19	NA	TRBD1	CASHPGTGTLEQYF	TGTGCCAGCCACCCCGGGACAGGGACTTTAGAGCAGTACTTC
TRBJ2-3	TRBV2	NA	TRBD2	CAPARDYTDTQYF	TGTGCCCCCGCTAGGGACTACACAGATACGCAGTATTTT
TRBJ2-1	TRBV27	NA	NA	CASSFSSSYNEQFF	TGTGCCAGCAGTTTCTCGAGCTCCTACAATGAGCAGTTCTTC